These 20 T cell receptor beta chains share one sample of origin, sequenced in a study of T cell repertoires in cytomegalovirus infection. TCRdb fed the reads into MiXCR, producing one record per CDR3 protein. The profile shows roughly 700,000 distinct CDR3 sequences, roughly 33% of them singletons. These receptors are not linked to any known antigen. The specimen was cultured PBMCs, collected from culture after CMV antigen stimulation. Source of these receptors: a human donor in good health (CMV status not recorded). Some clones in this sample may be carry-over from other donors' samples.

The chain has TRBV20-1 and TRBJ1-2, with 11 bases fitting TRBD1. J lost 4 bases, V lost 3 bases, and 4 bases had no gene match. CDR1 is DFQATT and CDR2 is SNEGSKA in the germline V gene (reference sequence). The CDR3 sequence is 14 residues long. This CDR3 reads CSARDRGHGYGYTF. CDR3 in DNA: TGCAGTGCTAGGGACAGGGGGCATGGCTATGGCTACACCTTC.

Ten or more counts support this clonotype. The chain has TRBV7-2 and TRBJ1-5; no clear D. The V end was cut by 1 base, the J end by 4 bases, with 11 bases between. This CDR3 region has 15 residues. Germline V lookup: CDR1 SGHTA, CDR2 FQGNSA. In DNA form, the CDR3 reads TGTGCCAGCAGCTTAGGGAGCTGGGGTAATCAGCCCCAGCATTTT. Its protein is CASSLGSWGNQPQHF.

The chain recombines TRBV12-3 or TRBV12-4 with TRBJ2-1, with D perhaps assigned TRBD1 or TRBD2 (6 bases each). The CDR3 totals 16 residues. V was trimmed by 7 bases and J by 5 bases, leaving 21 bases between them. CDR3 nucleotide sequence: TGTGCCAGCATACCGGGGGCTAGCGCGACTCACAATGAGCAGTTCTTC. Protein: CASIPGASATHNEQFF.

This clonotype was observed a handful of times. The gene calls are TRBV3-1 and TRBJ1-2; D is perhaps TRBD1 (6 bases). CDR3 size: 14 residues. V was cut by 4 bases and J by 2 bases, with 11 bases left in between. Germline V gene lookup returns CDR1 LGHDT and CDR2 YNNKEL (reference sequence). The DNA for the CDR3 is TGTGCCAGCAGCCCAGGACAGCACAACTATGGCTACACCTTC. It encodes CASSPGQHNYGYTF.

This chain links TRBV20-1 with TRBJ2-5; weak D call: TRBD2 (6 bases). The ends were cut back, 0 bases at V and 5 bases at J, with 13 bases in the middle. Germline V gene lookup returns CDR1 DFQATT and CDR2 SNEGSKA (reference sequence). This CDR3 is built from 14 residues. CDR3 coding DNA: TGCAGTGCTAGAGATCACCGCGGGGAGGAGACCCAGTACTTC. This gives the protein CSARDHRGEETQYF.

J is TRBJ1-6 and V is TRBV12-3 or TRBV12-4, with 7 bases lining up with TRBD1. This CDR3 comprises 14 residues. After removal of 7 bases from V and 8 bases from J, the junction contained 8 bases not matched to a gene. CDR3 amino acids: CASTQEGAYSPLHF. DNA of the CDR3: TGTGCCAGCACCCAAGAGGGGGCATATTCACCCCTCCACTTT.

The rearrangement uses TRBV20-1 and TRBJ2-5, with 7 bases aligning to TRBD2. Germline V gene sequence: CDR1 DFQATT, CDR2 SNEGSKA (reference sequence). The CDR3 is 12 residues long. The ends lost 6 bases at V and 4 bases at J; junction bases unmatched: 5. CDR3 nucleotides: TGCAGTGCCCGGAGGGAGGGAGAGACCCAGTACTTC. Amino acid sequence: CSARREGETQYF.

In its sample, this clonotype was seen once. The chain has TRBV4-1 and TRBJ2-3; D not resolved. Trimming removed 1 base at V and 7 bases at J, with 9 bases between. Germline assignment: CDR1 MGHRA and CDR2 YSYEKL. CDR3 length: 13 residues. The DNA of the CDR3 is TGCGCCAGCAGCCAAGGTGTCGGTTATACGCAGTATTTT. Protein sequence: CASSQGVGYTQYF.

V gene TRBV20-1 combines with J gene TRBJ2-3; TRBD2 agrees at 16 bases. Unmatched junction bases numbered 5, after V lost 6 bases and J lost 2 bases. CDR1 is DFQATT, CDR2 SNEGSKA, per germline (reference sequence). The CDR3 contains 16 residues. The CDR3 bases are TGCAGTGCCGGGACTAGCGGGGGGGGGGTCACAGATACGCAGTATTTT. Translating it yields CSAGTSGGGVTDTQYF.

This chain links TRBV4-1 with TRBJ2-7, with D unclear. Trimming cost V 4 bases and J 2 bases, with 9 bases left between them. This CDR3 spans 13 amino acids. Germline-derived CDR1 and CDR2 are MGHRA and YSYEKL. This CDR3 is CASSPFAAYEQYF. In DNA, the CDR3 is TGCGCCAGCAGCCCGTTTGCGGCCTACGAGCAGTACTTC.

V usage is TRBV7-9 and J usage is TRBJ2-7, with TRBD2 matching over 14 bases. The germline CDR1 and CDR2 sequences are SEHNR and FQNEAQ (reference sequence). The V segment lost 7 bases and the J segment 9 bases; nucleotides outside the gene matches: 11. This CDR3 spans 15 amino acids. The CDR3 region is CASTPVGTSGSWQYF. In DNA form, the CDR3 reads TGTGCCAGCACCCCCGTGGGGACTAGCGGGAGCTGGCAGTACTTC.

The gene calls are TRBV28 and TRBJ1-5; D is possibly TRBD1 (6 bases). Between the trimmed V and J ends, which lost 5 bases and 7 bases, there was a span of 21 bases. This CDR3 has 16 residues. Germline V lookup: CDR1 MDHEN, CDR2 SYDVKM. CDR3 sequence (DNA): TGTGCCAGCAGTCCCTTTCCAGGGGCGAGAGGGCAGCCCCAGCATTTT. Translation gives CASSPFPGARGQPQHF.

This chain uses TRBV10-3 with TRBJ2-7, with D tentatively TRBD1 or TRBD2 (5 bases each). This CDR3 has 14 residues. The germline CDR1 and CDR2 sequences are ENHRY and SYGVKD. Trimming shortened V by 10 bases and J by 3 bases, and 19 bases separated the two germline ends. CDR3 sequence reads: CATINRDGIYEQYF. The CDR3 nucleotides are TGTGCCACCATAAACCGGGACGGAATCTACGAGCAGTACTTC.

This CDR3 is CASSPGQGWGYIQYF. CDR3 nucleotide sequence: TGTGCCAGCAGTCCGGGACAGGGTTGGGGGTACATTCAGTACTTC. V usage is TRBV27 and J usage is TRBJ2-4, with 9 bases identical to TRBD1. CDR1 MNHEY and CDR2 SMNVEV come from the germline V gene (reference sequence). V dropped 5 bases and J dropped 8; count of bases not matched to a gene: 10. The CDR3 sequence is 15 residues long.

The gene calls are TRBV6-2 or TRBV6-3 and TRBJ2-2; a possible D gene is TRBD1 (6 bases). From germline, CDR1 is MNHEY and CDR2 SVGEGT. The CDR3 has 16 residues. The V and J ends lost 6 bases and 5 bases respectively, with 19 bases between them. Here the CDR3 DNA reads TGTGCCAGCAGCTCGTATGAGATCCAGGGGACCGGGGAGCTGTTTTTT. Translation: CASSSYEIQGTGELFF.

In its sample, this clonotype was seen many times. The rearrangement links TRBV7-2 to TRBJ1-2; D may be TRBD1 (5 bases). Trimming cost V 5 bases and J 6 bases, with 13 bases left between them. Germline-derived CDR1 and CDR2 are SGHTA and FQGNSA. The CDR3 runs to 13 residues. The CDR3 sequence is CASSPNPRDGYTF. The CDR3 bases are TGTGCCAGCAGCCCGAATCCCAGGGATGGCTACACCTTC.

The chain recombines TRBV6-6 with TRBJ2-1; D tentatively reads TRBD1 or TRBD2 (5 bases each). The CDR3 has 16 residues. Between the trimmed V and J ends, which lost 6 bases and 0 bases, there was a span of 15 bases. Per germline, CDR1 MNHNY and CDR2 SVGAGI (reference sequence). This CDR3 is CASRRGTSSSYNEQFF. The CDR3, as DNA: TGTGCCAGCAGAAGAGGGACGTCTAGCTCCTACAATGAGCAGTTCTTC.

The chain links TRBV5-1 to TRBJ1-1, with a tentative D call TRBD1 (5 bases). Trimming removed 0 bases from V and 8 bases from J, with 17 bases in between. The CDR3 loop spans 15 amino acids. The germline V gene has CDR1 SGHRS and CDR2 YFSETQ. The CDR3 coding sequence is TGCGCCAGCAGCTTGGGGGACCGACAGCTTCTAGAAGCTTTCTTT. Its translation: CASSLGDRQLLEAFF.

On this clonotype itself: This may be a read error, as it is one base from a much larger clone. The chain recombines TRBV7-8 with TRBJ1-1; 8 bases align to TRBD1. The length of the CDR3 is 15 residues. Looked up from germline, CDR1 is SGHVS and CDR2 is FQNEAQ. Germline trimming cut 4 bases from V and 6 bases from J; bases unmatched to any gene: 10. In DNA, the CDR3 is TGTGCCAGCAGCTCACGGACAGGGAAGGTCCCTGAAGCTTTCTTT. It codes for CASSSRTGKVPEAFF.

This clonotype appeared a few times. This chain connects TRBV7-9 to TRBJ2-7, with TRBD1 identical over 8 bases. V was clipped by 5 bases and J by 4 bases; unmatched bases: 13. CDR1 is SEHNR and CDR2 is FQNEAQ in the germline V gene (reference sequence). CDR3 length equals 16 residues. This CDR3 is CASSEMQGALSYEQYF. The CDR3 DNA sequence: TGTGCCAGCAGCGAAATGCAGGGGGCACTTTCGTACGAGCAGTACTTC.